This T cell receptor beta chain stems from a study of Ad26.COV2.S vaccination and SARS-CoV-2 variants. Profiled with immunoSEQ multiplex PCR; TCRdb holds only in-frame clones, not every one. This table has about 420,000 clones, roughly 90% appearing once. The treatment denotes: 15 to 20 received Ad26.COV2.S at low or high dose, single or two shots; 5 received placebo; per-sample allocation not given. Sampling took place 63 days after the first vaccine or placebo injection. Trimming removed 4 bases at V and 3 bases at J, with 10 bases between. The CDR3 length is 13 residues. In germline, CDR1 is LGHDT, CDR2 YNNKEL (reference sequence). Study-wide findings and caveats: The TCR-based breadth and depth measures might underestimate overall T cell responses.

This clone appeared once. What it binds is not known. This rearrangement joins TRBV3-1 (or the pseudogene TRBV3-2) to TRBJ2-7, with D perhaps matching TRBD1 (6 bases). The sequence was obtained from a person between 18 and 65 years old who received the Ad26.COV2.S COVID-19 vaccine or a placebo. The sequences come from peripheral blood, collected in a trial of Ad26.COV2.S vaccine versus placebo. CDR3 bases: TGTGCCAGCAGCCTACAGGGAGACTACGAGCAGTACTTC. Encoded protein: CASSLQGDYEQYF.